This entry concerns a single T cell receptor (beta chain). Original data processing: Reference gene primer amplification gave estimated nucleated cell counts. Here immunoSEQ multiplex PCR was the method, and the copy in TCRdb shows in-frame clones only, minus some. D and trimming come from the DNA, and the V and J calls and clone size come from that table. The sample shows 390,000 or so clones, 90% of them seen only once. The entry originates in a study of blood T cell repertoires in COVID-19. Study summary: Acute and convalescent COVID-19 specimens originated in the United States, Italy and Spain. T cells, B-cell-depleted T cells, or PBMCs provided the cDNA or gDNA that served as material.

The material sequenced was peripheral blood. The sequence came from a young man with active or convalescent COVID-19.

The CDR3 loop reads CASSRQKTSTDTQYF. The CDR3 nucleotides are TGTGCCAGCAGCCGACAGAAAACTAGCACAGATACGCAGTATTTT. The chain carries TRBV14 and TRBJ2-3, with a possible D match to TRBD1 (5 bases). This CDR3 comprises 15 residues. Germline CDR1 reads SGHDN; CDR2 reads FVKESK. V lost 4 bases to trimming and J lost 0 bases, with 11 bases between them.